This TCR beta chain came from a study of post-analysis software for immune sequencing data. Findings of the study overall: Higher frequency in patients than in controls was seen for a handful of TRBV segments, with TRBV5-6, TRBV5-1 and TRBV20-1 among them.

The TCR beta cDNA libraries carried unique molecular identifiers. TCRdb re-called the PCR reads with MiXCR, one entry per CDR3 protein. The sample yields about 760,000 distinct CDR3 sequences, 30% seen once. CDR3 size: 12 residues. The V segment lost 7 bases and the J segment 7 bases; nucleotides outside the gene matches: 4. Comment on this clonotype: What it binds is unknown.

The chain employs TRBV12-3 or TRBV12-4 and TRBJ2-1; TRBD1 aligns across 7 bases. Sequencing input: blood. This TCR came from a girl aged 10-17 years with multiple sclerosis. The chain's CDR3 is CASNRGRNEQFF. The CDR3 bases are TGTGCCAGCAACAGGGGTCGGAATGAGCAGTTCTTC.